What follows is one T cell receptor (beta chain) and its context. This entry belongs to a study of T cell changes during pregnancy in multiple sclerosis. Using immunoSEQ multiplex PCR, the repertoire was profiled, and TCRdb retains in-frame clones only, with some absent. The sample consists of around 65,000 clones, 90% of them appearing once. Germline CDR1 and CDR2: SGHNT and YYREEE (reference sequence). CDR3 length equals 15 residues. The V gene end was trimmed by 4 bases and the J gene end by 6 bases; junction bases not matched to a gene: 11. The sample here was peripheral blood, taken in the first trimester of pregnancy. The origin of this receptor is a female donor in good health, enrolled as a control in a pregnancy study. The V and J genes are TRBV5-4 and TRBJ1-1, with 8 bases lining up with TRBD1. In DNA, the CDR3 is TGTGCCAGCAGCCGGACAGGGAGCACAAGACCTGAAGCTTTCTTT. This gives the protein CASSRTGSTRPEAFF.